What follows are 17 T cell receptor beta chains derived from one specimen sequenced in a study of CD8 T cells in Susac syndrome (dated by TCRdb to 2018 to 2020). Library construction relied on the immunoSEQ multiplex PCR assay. RNA was extracted using the RNeasy kit, and about 0.5 to 1 ug of the RNA was reverse transcribed with random hexamers. TCRdb's own reprocessing of the public reads used fastp at Q25 and MiXCR and kept productive beta chains. Every CDR3 protein is listed once, alongside the most common genes and DNA of its rows. Recorded for this sample are around 80,000 distinct CDR3 sequences; around nine tenths of them occurred a single time. The leading ten clones occupy under 0.65% of the sample. What was sequenced was CD8+ T cells from PBMCs. Every receptor here comes from a human donor with multiple sclerosis.

The J gene is TRBJ2-5, the V gene TRBV11-2, with D unresolved. CDR3 size: 12 residues. Per the germline V gene, CDR1 is SGHAT and CDR2 is FQNNGV. Trimming took off 3 bases at V and 3 bases at J, with 5 bases between the two ends. CDR3 DNA sequence: TGTGCCAGCAGCTTTAGTGAAGAGACCCAGTACTTC. Its translation: CASSFSEETQYF.

The rearrangement uses TRBV20-1 and TRBJ2-5, with D unresolved. The germline V gene encodes CDR1 DFQATT and CDR2 SNEGSKA (reference sequence). The V end was cut by 3 bases, the J end by 3 bases, with 14 bases between. The CDR3 spans 14 residues. CDR3 nucleotide sequence: TGCAGTGCTAGGGGCGCGAGTAGGGAAGAGACCCAGTACTTC. It encodes CSARGASREETQYF.

This sequence joins TRBV20-1 and TRBJ2-5; the match to TRBD2 covers 15 bases. J was trimmed by 1 base and V by 6 bases; bases with no gene match: 3. The CDR3 is 15 amino acids. The germline V gene has CDR1 DFQATT and CDR2 SNEGSKA (reference sequence). CDR3 sequence (DNA): TGCAGTGCAAGGACTAGCGGGAGGGCCCAAGAGACCCAGTACTTC. Residues: CSARTSGRAQETQYF.

This clonotype was detected once. The V and J genes are TRBV2 and TRBJ2-1; D gene unclear. With 1 base removed from V and 9 bases from J, the gap between germline ends came to 10 bases. The CDR3 consists of 13 residues. Germline CDR1 SNHLY, CDR2 FYNNEI. The CDR3 region is CASSEDVVFEQFF. In nucleotides, the CDR3 is TGTGCCAGCAGTGAAGACGTGGTTTTTGAGCAGTTCTTC.

The V call is TRBV7-6, the J call TRBJ1-5, with TRBD1 matching over 10 bases. The trim removed 5 bases at V and 1 base at J, leaving 5 bases unmatched. Germline CDR1 SGHVS, CDR2 FNYEAQ. This CDR3 contains 16 residues. The CDR3 is CASSLGDRGSNQPQHF. CDR3 nucleotides: TGTGCCAGCAGCCTCGGGGACAGGGGAAGCAATCAGCCCCAGCATTTT. The whole variable domain, remainder taken from reference TRBV7-6 and TRBJ1-5, is GAGVSQSPRYKVTKRGQDVALRCDPISGHVSLYWYRQALGQGPEFLTYFNYEAQQDKSGLPNDRFSAERPEGSISTLTIQRTEQRDSAMYRCASSLGDRGSNQPQHFGDGTRLSIL.

This chain joins TRBV11-2 and TRBJ2-7; no firm D call. Germline CDR1 reads SGHAT; CDR2 reads FQNNGV. The CDR3 sequence is 15 residues long. Trimming left V 4 bases short and J 2 bases short, with 15 bases between. The CDR3 DNA sequence: TGTGCCAGCAGCTCTTCACAGAGTATGACCTACGAGCAGTACTTC. Translating it yields CASSSSQSMTYEQYF.

This chain joins TRBV5-4 and TRBJ2-3, with 7 bases aligning to TRBD2. V shed 4 bases and J 8 bases; nucleotides not matched to a gene: 4. The CDR3 loop spans 12 amino acids. CDR1 is SGHNT and CDR2 is YYREEE in the germline V gene (reference sequence). CDR3 sequence: CASSAGTTTQYF. In DNA form, the CDR3 reads TGTGCCAGCAGCGCCGGGACTACTACGCAGTATTTT.

The chain links TRBV19 to TRBJ1-6; D not certain. The CDR3 is made up of 18 amino acids. The germline CDR1 and CDR2 sequences are LNHDA and SQIVND (reference sequence). Trimming cost V 10 bases and J 0 bases, with 22 bases left between them. The DNA of the CDR3 is TGTGCCATGGATTGGGGAAAGTCTCCCAGCTCCTATAATTCACCCCTCCACTTT. This gives the protein CAMDWGKSPSSYNSPLHF.

This clonotype was counted only a few times. The chain joins TRBV5-4 to TRBJ2-7; D is perhaps TRBD1 (5 bases). There are 14 residues in the CDR3. Between the trimmed V and J ends, which lost 3 bases and 5 bases, there was a span of 15 bases. The germline gives CDR1 SGHNT, CDR2 YYREEE (reference sequence). CDR3 sequence (DNA): TGTGCCAGCAGCTATCGACAGTTTGGGGACGAGCAGTACTTC. Amino acids: CASSYRQFGDEQYF.

This chain connects TRBV2 to TRBJ2-7; TRBD2 matches 7 bases. The CDR3 is made up of 13 amino acids. The ends lost 1 base at V and 5 bases at J; junction bases unmatched: 2. Germline assignment: CDR1 SNHLY and CDR2 FYNNEI. The CDR3 is CASSEGGSNEQYF. The CDR3 DNA sequence: TGTGCCAGCAGTGAAGGCGGGAGCAACGAGCAGTACTTC.

The genes are TRBV6-1 and TRBJ2-7; D is perhaps TRBD1 or TRBD2 (6 bases each). Germline V lookup: CDR1 MNHNS, CDR2 SASEGT. This CDR3 is 15 amino acids long. The V end was cut by 7 bases, the J end by 0 bases, with 16 bases between. Here the CDR3 DNA reads TGTGCCAGCACTCCTCTCAGGGGAGGCTCCTACGAGCAGTACTTC. Its translation: CASTPLRGGSYEQYF.

This chain uses TRBV12-3 or TRBV12-4 with TRBJ2-5; no clear D. Trimming shortened V by 5 bases and J by 4 bases, and 14 bases separated the two germline ends. CDR3 length: 14 residues. The CDR3 here is CASSPRMFRETQYF. In DNA, the CDR3 is TGTGCCAGCAGTCCCAGGATGTTCCGAGAGACCCAGTACTTC.

The chain recombines TRBV6-5 with TRBJ2-1; a weak D match, TRBD1 (6 bases). V lost 7 bases, J lost 3 bases, and 13 bases lay in between. The CDR3 has 14 residues. CDR1 and CDR2 (germline): MNHEY, SVGAGI. The CDR3 sequence: CASMLPGHYNEQFF. The CDR3 bases are TGTGCCAGCATGTTACCGGGACACTACAATGAGCAGTTCTTC.

The rearrangement joins TRBV6-6 to TRBJ1-3; D not resolved. V was pared by 0 bases and J by 4 bases, with 4 bases between. The CDR3 is made up of 13 amino acids. Per germline, CDR1 MNHNY and CDR2 SVGAGI (reference sequence). The CDR3 spells CASSYSTGNTIYF. The CDR3 DNA reads TGTGCCAGCAGTTACTCGACCGGAAACACCATATATTTT.

J is TRBJ2-2 and V is TRBV19, with TRBD2 matching 13 bases. Looked up from germline, CDR1 is LNHDA and CDR2 is SQIVND (reference sequence). This CDR3 contains 15 residues. The V and J ends lost 5 bases and 6 bases, in that order; junction bases with no gene match: 3. The CDR3 protein is CASSVLAGGPGELFF. CDR3 nucleotides: TGTGCCAGTAGTGTACTAGCGGGAGGGCCCGGGGAGCTGTTTTTT.

This sequence joins TRBV5-6 and TRBJ2-2; D possibly uses TRBD1 or TRBD2 (6 bases each). The V gene lost 0 bases and the J gene lost 4 bases, with 13 bases spanning the gap. Germline assignment: CDR1 SGHDT and CDR2 YYEEEE. CDR3 length: 16 amino acids. The CDR3 DNA is TGTGCCAGCAGCTTGGTTTCGGGGGCGAGCACCGGGGAGCTGTTTTTT. Translated, it gives CASSLVSGASTGELFF. Complete variable domain (other parts from reference TRBV5-6 and TRBJ2-2): DAGVTQSPTHLIKTRGQQVTLRCSPKSGHDTVSWYQQALGQGPQFIFQYYEEEERQRGNFPDRFSGHQFPNYSSELNVNALLLGDSALYLCASSLVSGASTGELFFGEGSRLTVL.

The chain combines TRBV12-3 or TRBV12-4 with TRBJ2-7, with 7 positions matching TRBD1. The V gene end was trimmed by 6 bases and the J gene end by 2 bases; junction bases not matched to a gene: 7. The CDR3 is made up of 14 amino acids. CDR3 nucleotide sequence: TGTGCCAGCAGACCCGGGACAGCCACCTACGAGCAGTACTTC. Translation gives CASRPGTATYEQYF.